This is a list of T cell receptor beta chains from one sample in a study of T cell responses to AZD1222 COVID-19 vaccine. The protocol was immunoSEQ multiplex PCR, while the TCRdb copy is restricted to in-frame clones and leaves out a portion. The data contain 100,000 or so clones, 82% of them singletons. The material sequenced was peripheral blood, taken on day 0 of AZD1222 vaccination. The receptors here all came from an adult in good health. Both conserved end residues are part of each CDR3. D genes are given only for firm matches. For some rows the clone size is stated as once, few or many, or as a class when expanded; others skip it.

d_gene	j_gene	abundance	v_gene	CDR3nt	CDR3aa
.	TRBJ1-2	.	TRBV21-1	TGTGCCAGCAGCAATTTGATCCGACAGGCCTTCTATGGCTACACCTTC	CASSNLIRQAFYGYTF
TRBD2	TRBJ2-1	.	TRBV2	TGTGCCAGGACTAGCGGGGCCAATGAGCAGTTCTTC	CARTSGANEQFF
TRBD1	TRBJ1-2	once	TRBV2	TGTGCCAGCAGCCCGGGCTACAGGGGGAACGGCTACACCTTC	CASSPGYRGNGYTF
TRBD1	TRBJ1-2	.	TRBV7-3	TGTGCCAGCAGCTTAAGTCCGGGACAGGGGCCCTACACCTTC	CASSLSPGQGPYTF
TRBD1	TRBJ1-1	.	TRBV27	TGTGCCAGCAGTCAGGACAGGGGGCGCGACACTGAAGCTTTCTTT	CASSQDRGRDTEAFF
.	TRBJ1-3	.	TRBV6-2/TRBV6-3	TGTGCCAGCAGTTACGACGGGGCAGCTAAAGGGAACACCATATATTTT	CASSYDGAAKGNTIYF
.	TRBJ1-1	.	TRBV10-3	TGTGCCATCAGCCCGACACAATTGAACACTGAAGCTTTCTTT	CAISPTQLNTEAFF
.	TRBJ1-5	.	TRBV7-2	TGTGCCAGCCCTAGAGCAGAATCCGATCAGCCCCAGCATTTT	CASPRAESDQPQHF
.	TRBJ2-3	.	TRBV11-3	TGTGCCAGCAGCTTGGGGGACTCGAGCACAGATACGCAGTATTTT	CASSLGDSSTDTQYF
.	TRBJ1-2	.	TRBV19	TGTGCCAGTAGTAGGGGGGTCTATGGCTACACCTTC	CASSRGVYGYTF
TRBD2	TRBJ2-3	.	TRBV5-4	TGTGCCAGCAGCTCTAAGCGGGGGGGCACAGATACGCAGTATTTT	CASSSKRGGTDTQYF
.	TRBJ1-2	.	TRBV18	TGTGCCAGCTCACGTGGAGAATCGAGTGGCTACACCTTC	CASSRGESSGYTF
.	TRBJ1-1	.	TRBV12-3/TRBV12-4	TGTGCCAGCAGTCCGTGGAGGGGGACTGAAGCTTTCTTT	CASSPWRGTEAFF
TRBD2	TRBJ2-1	.	TRBV27	TGTGCCAGCAGTTTCGCGGGGGGCCCCAACAATGAGCAGTTCTTC	CASSFAGGPNNEQFF
TRBD2	TRBJ2-5	.	TRBV18	TGTGCCAGCTCACCTTTCACTAGCGGGGGCGAGACCCAGTACTTC	CASSPFTSGGETQYF
TRBD1	TRBJ1-4	.	TRBV6-5	TGTGCCAGCGATCCCGGGACAGCTAATGAAAAACTGTTTTTT	CASDPGTANEKLFF
TRBD1	TRBJ2-7	.	TRBV7-9	TGTGCCAGCAGCCCACGACAGGGGGCGCGAGTCTACGAGCAGTACTTC	CASSPRQGARVYEQYF
.	TRBJ1-2	.	TRBV7-2	TGTGCCAGCAGCTTAGAGGCAGTCTATGGCTACACCTTC	CASSLEAVYGYTF
TRBD2	TRBJ2-1	.	TRBV24-1	TGTGCCACCAGTGATCTAGCGGGGCGACGGTTCTTC	CATSDLAGRRFF
TRBD1	TRBJ1-6	.	TRBV4-3	TGCGCCAGCAGCCAAGATTCGGGGACAGGAGGATCACCCCTCCACTTT	CASSQDSGTGGSPLHF
.	TRBJ2-5	.	TRBV6-2/TRBV6-3	TGTGCCAGCAGTTACTCGCGACAGGCTACGACAGAGACCCAGTACTTC	CASSYSRQATTETQYF
TRBD1	TRBJ1-2	.	TRBV18	TGTGCCAGCTCCTACAGGGGGCTGAGCTATGGCTACACCTTC	CASSYRGLSYGYTF
TRBD2	TRBJ2-5	few	TRBV7-7	TGTGCTAGCAGCTTAAGGTTGAGCGGGGGGGCCCGAACAGAAGAGACCCAGTACTTC	CASSLRLSGGARTEETQYF
TRBD1	TRBJ2-5	.	TRBV7-7	TGTGCTAGCAGCCTAGGGGGCCGGGAGACCCAGTACTTC	CASSLGGRETQYF
.	TRBJ2-7	.	TRBV11-2	TGTGCCAGCAGCCCGCCCACCTACGAGCAGTACTTC	CASSPPTYEQYF
TRBD2	TRBJ2-2	.	TRBV4-2	TGTGCCAGCAGCCAAGAGGTACTAGCGGGGGGATCGAACACCGGGGAGCTGTTTTTT	CASSQEVLAGGSNTGELFF
.	TRBJ2-1	.	TRBV6-5	TGTGCCAGCAGGCGATCGGGGCCTGCGGTTGAGCAGTTCTTC	CASRRSGPAVEQFF
TRBD1	TRBJ1-1	.	TRBV6-2/TRBV6-3	TGTGCCAGCAGTGAGGACAGGGGAGGAGGCACTGAAGCTTTCTTT	CASSEDRGGGTEAFF
TRBD1	TRBJ1-1	.	TRBV19	TGTGCCAGTACACGACAGGGGGGCACTGAAGCTTTCTTT	CASTRQGGTEAFF
TRBD2	TRBJ2-3	.	TRBV6-5	TGTGCCAGCACGCCTAGCGGGGGCACAGATACGCAGTATTTT	CASTPSGGTDTQYF
.	TRBJ1-2	.	TRBV7-2	TGTGCCAGCAGCTTAGTAGGGGGTCGGGCCGAGGGCTACACCTTC	CASSLVGGRAEGYTF
.	TRBJ1-2	.	TRBV6-2/TRBV6-3	TGTGCCAGCAGTTACTCGGGCTCAAGGACCTATGGCTACACCTTC	CASSYSGSRTYGYTF
TRBD1	TRBJ2-7	.	TRBV10-2	TGCGCCAGCAGACTCCCGGGACAGCCCTACGAGCAGTACTTC	CASRLPGQPYEQYF
TRBD2	TRBJ2-1	once	TRBV12-3/TRBV12-4	TGTGCCAGCAGTTCCCCTAGCGGTGAGCAGTTCTTC	CASSSPSGEQFF
.	TRBJ1-2	.	TRBV5-6	TGTGCCAGCAGCCCGCCGGGCCTCTATGGCTACACCTTC	CASSPPGLYGYTF
TRBD2	TRBJ2-5	.	TRBV4-3	TGCGCCAGCAGCCAAGAGGGGGGGACTAGCGGGGCTTATAGCCGACCACAAGAGACCCAGTACTTC	CASSQEGGTSGAYSRPQETQYF
.	TRBJ1-2	.	TRBV11-2	TGTGCCAGCAGCCCACAGGGTTACGGCTACACCTTC	CASSPQGYGYTF
TRBD2	TRBJ2-3	.	TRBV6-4	TGTGCCAGCAGTGAGACTAGCGGGGGCACAGATACGCAGTATTTT	CASSETSGGTDTQYF
.	TRBJ2-1	.	TRBV7-2	TGTGCCAGCAGCTTCCGGGACTCCTACAATGAGCAGTTCTTC	CASSFRDSYNEQFF
.	TRBJ1-6	.	TRBV5-1	TGCGCCAGCAGCCGGGACCTCTCTAATTCACCCCTCCACTTT	CASSRDLSNSPLHF